This TCR beta chain is from a study of T cells after yellow fever vaccination. Notes on the study in general: Peak timing came faster in the weaker secondary response, day 5 versus 15.

The CDR3 runs to 12 residues. Trimming took off 6 bases at V and 5 bases at J, with 10 bases between the two ends. A 5'RACE template-switching step, the method used to make TCR cDNA, added a universal primer site and UMIs. TCRdb re-called the 5' RACE reads through MiXCR, storing one row per CDR3 protein. Of fewer than 350,000 distinct CDR3 sequences listed, approximately 9% are singletons. In this sample, this clonotype turned up many times. Its antigen remains unidentified. The J gene is TRBJ2-5, the V gene TRBV12-3 or TRBV12-4, with unresolved D. This TCR was sampled from a man younger than 35 who received the YFV17D yellow fever vaccine. The sample was PBMCs, taken on the day of the first yellow fever vaccination. CDR3 sequence: CASSALRETQYF. The CDR3 coding sequence is TGTGCCAGCAGCGCCCTGCGGGAGACCCAGTACTTC.